This entry lists 17 T cell receptor beta chains sequenced from one sample in a study of blood T cell repertoires in COVID-19. Method: immunoSEQ multiplex PCR; TCRdb's copy keeps in-frame clones and lacks some. The table lists about 58,000 clones, about 84% of them singletons. The sample comprised peripheral blood. The receptors shown here come from a man in his forties with active COVID-19.

As concerns this clone: One end of the junction varies from germline; a read error may be responsible. The V and J genes are TRBV10-2 and TRBJ2-7; 7 positions agree with TRBD2. This CDR3 region has 13 residues. Per the germline V gene, CDR1 is WSHSY and CDR2 is SAAADI. The CDR3 DNA sequence: TGCGCCAGCAGAGAGTCTAGCGGCTCGGGGCAGTACTTC. The encoded protein is CASRESSGSGQYF.

V and J are TRBV3-1 (or the pseudogene TRBV3-2) and TRBJ1-2, with 9 bases fitting TRBD1. Per the germline V gene, CDR1 is LGHDT and CDR2 is YNNKEL (reference sequence). The CDR3 is made up of 13 amino acids. V was clipped by 4 bases and J by 8 bases; unmatched bases: 5. The CDR3 sequence is CASSLQGAGGYTF. The CDR3 coding sequence is TGTGCCAGCAGCCTACAGGGGGCTGGCGGCTACACCTTC.

The chain is built from TRBV5-1 and TRBJ2-2; maybe TRBD2 (6 bases). V shed 0 bases and J shed 2 bases, with 17 bases lying between them. This CDR3 is 18 amino acids long. The germline V gene has CDR1 SGHRS and CDR2 YFSETQ. CDR3: CASSLAFSSGRNTGELFF. The CDR3 coding sequence is TGCGCCAGCAGCTTGGCCTTCTCATCCGGGAGAAACACCGGGGAGCTGTTTTTT. Variable domain in full (rest from reference TRBV5-1 and TRBJ2-2): KAGVTQTPRYLIKTRGQQVTLSCSPISGHRSVSWYQQTPGQGLQFLFEYFSETQRNKGNFPGRFSGRQFSNSRSEMNVSTLELGDSALYLCASSLAFSSGRNTGELFFGEGSRLTVL.

The chain employs TRBV2 and TRBJ1-2; tentative D call: TRBD1 (5 bases). The CDR3 spans 16 residues. Trimming shortened V by 8 bases and J by 4 bases, and 23 bases separated the two germline ends. Germline CDR1 SNHLY, CDR2 FYNNEI. The CDR3 DNA is TGTGCCAGCTCTATCGTCGGGGGGGATGTGGGCTATGGCTACACCTTC. It translates to CASSIVGGDVGYGYTF.

The chain has TRBV10-1 and TRBJ2-3; TRBD1 agrees at 10 bases. Germline CDR1 and CDR2: WNHNN and SYGVQD (reference sequence). After removal of 6 bases from V and 10 bases from J, the junction contained 7 bases not matched to a gene. The CDR3 is 13 amino acids. In DNA, the CDR3 is TGCGCCAGCAGCCCCGGGACAGGGGCTCCGCAGTATTTT. Translation: CASSPGTGAPQYF.

CDR3 protein: CASSLGTVLLYGYTF. The CDR3 bases are TGTGCCAGCAGCCTCGGGACAGTCTTACTCTATGGCTACACCTTC. This chain connects TRBV7-8 to TRBJ1-2; 7 positions match TRBD1. This CDR3 comprises 15 residues. Germline CDR1 reads SGHVS; CDR2 reads FQNEAQ. With 5 bases clipped from V and 4 bases from J, the junction kept 10 bases outside the gene matches.

V is TRBV30 and J is TRBJ1-1; no firm D call. V lost 0 bases and J 4 bases, leaving 9 bases between the germline ends. Germline V gene data show CDR1 as GTSNPN and CDR2 as SVGIG (reference sequence). The CDR3 totals 13 residues. CDR3 coding DNA: TGTGCCTGGAGTGTTGAGGCTAGCACTGAAGCTTTCTTT. Translating it yields CAWSVEASTEAFF.

CDR3 DNA sequence: TGTGCCAGTAGACCCGGGACTAGCGAAAATGAGCAGTTCTTC. It specifies CASRPGTSENEQFF. The chain joins TRBV19 to TRBJ2-1, with TRBD2 matching over 10 bases. The CDR3 totals 14 residues. Germline V gene sequence: CDR1 LNHDA, CDR2 SQIVND (reference sequence). The V gene end was trimmed by 6 bases and the J gene end by 7 bases; junction bases not matched to a gene: 6.

V usage is TRBV11-2 and J usage is TRBJ1-4, with TRBD1 identical over 8 bases. Per germline, CDR1 SGHAT and CDR2 FQNNGV. The CDR3 sequence is 18 residues long. V dropped 0 bases and J dropped 0; count of bases not matched to a gene: 6. The CDR3 here is CASSLEPQGASTNEKLFF. CDR3 sequence (DNA): TGTGCCAGCAGCTTAGAACCCCAGGGGGCGTCAACTAATGAAAAACTGTTTTTT. Using reference TRBV11-2 and TRBJ1-4 for the parts outside the CDR3, the full variable domain is EAGVAQSPRYKIIEKRQSVAFWCNPISGHATLYWYQQILGQGPKLLIQFQNNGVVDDSQLPKDRFSAERLKGVDSTLKIQPAKLEDSAVYLCASSLEPQGASTNEKLFFGSGTQLSVL.

This chain uses TRBV27 with TRBJ2-1; D remains ambiguous. This CDR3 has 17 residues. V was trimmed by 0 bases and J by 10 bases, leaving 22 bases between them. Germline V lookup: CDR1 MNHEY, CDR2 SMNVEV (reference sequence). The CDR3 reads CASSLSTARLALGEQFF. The DNA for the CDR3 is TGTGCCAGCAGTTTATCGACGGCACGTTTAGCCCTTGGCGAGCAGTTCTTC.

The rearrangement links TRBV19 to TRBJ2-7; no definite D call. Germline V lookup: CDR1 LNHDA, CDR2 SQIVND (reference sequence). Trimming removed 2 bases at V and 0 bases at J, with 8 bases between. The CDR3 extends over 14 amino acids. In DNA, the CDR3 is TGTGCCAGTAGTATAACTACGGACTCCTACGAGCAGTACTTC. Translation: CASSITTDSYEQYF.

About this clone: The CDR3 end shows no conserved phenylalanine or tryptophan, and so a read error is likely. It is unclear where the CDR3 begins or ends on the DNA, so no DNA is shown, and the CDR3 is as TCRdb lists it. This rearrangement joins TRBV3-1 (or the pseudogene TRBV3-2) to TRBJ1-1; the D call in the table, TRBD1, was not verified against the DNA. Germline V lookup: CDR1 LGHDT, CDR2 YNNKEL (reference sequence). Ends included, the CDR3 has 9 residues. The CDR3 here is CASSQGTGG.

This clone came up once. The chain recombines TRBV28 with TRBJ1-1; 9 nucleotides agree with TRBD1. Germline assignment: CDR1 MDHEN and CDR2 SYDVKM. The V and J ends lost 8 bases and 0 bases, in that order; junction bases with no gene match: 10. The CDR3 spans 16 residues. The CDR3 bases are TGTGCCAGCTACAGGGGGCCCTCGGGTATGAACACTGAAGCTTTCTTT. It specifies CASYRGPSGMNTEAFF.

The chain links TRBV28 to TRBJ1-2; D is unclear. Germline V gives CDR1 MDHEN, CDR2 SYDVKM. The CDR3 covers 12 residues. The V end was cut by 6 bases, the J end by 1 base, with 6 bases between. CDR3 loop: CASSEINYGYTF. The CDR3 DNA is TGTGCCAGCAGCGAGATTAACTATGGCTACACCTTC.

V is TRBV3-1 (or the pseudogene TRBV3-2) and J is TRBJ2-5; 12 positions match TRBD2. With V trimmed by 2 bases and J by 3 bases, 16 bases remained unmatched. Germline CDR1 LGHDT, CDR2 YNNKEL (reference sequence). This CDR3 is built from 20 residues. The CDR3 DNA reads as TGTGCCAGCAGCCAAAGCTACGGACTAGCGGGACTATACGCCGAAGAGACCCAGTACTTC. This codes for CASSQSYGLAGLYAEETQYF.

CDR3 nucleotides: TGCAGCGCCAAGGGACAGGGAATCTACGAGCAGTACTTC. Amino acid sequence: CSAKGQGIYEQYF. The rearrangement links TRBV29-1 to TRBJ2-7; TRBD1 agrees at 9 bases. Per germline, CDR1 SQVTM and CDR2 ANQGSEA. Trimming removed 7 bases from V and 3 bases from J; junction bases left unmatched: 7. The CDR3 consists of 13 residues.

This clone has a handful of counts. V and J are TRBV27 and TRBJ2-1, with 8 nucleotides matching TRBD2. From germline, CDR1 is MNHEY and CDR2 SMNVEV (reference sequence). J gave up 0 bases and V 5 bases, and 9 bases lay outside the gene matches. The CDR3 is made up of 17 amino acids. The CDR3 DNA is TGTGCCAGCAGTACCTCAGCGGGAGCTCTCTCCTACAATGAGCAGTTCTTC. Its protein product is CASSTSAGALSYNEQFF.